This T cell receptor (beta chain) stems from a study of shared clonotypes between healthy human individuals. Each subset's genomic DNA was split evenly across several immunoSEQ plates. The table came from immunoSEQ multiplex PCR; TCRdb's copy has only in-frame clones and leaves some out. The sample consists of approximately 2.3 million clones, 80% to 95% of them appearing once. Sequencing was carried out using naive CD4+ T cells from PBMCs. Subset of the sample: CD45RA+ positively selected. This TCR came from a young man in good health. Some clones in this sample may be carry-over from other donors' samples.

The CDR3 protein is CASSVTSGPGEQYF. CDR3 DNA: TGTGCCAGCAGCGTAACGTCAGGGCCTGGCGAGCAGTACTTC. The V gene is TRBV9, the J gene TRBJ2-7, with D possibly being TRBD1 (5 bases). Trimming left V 1 base short and J 6 bases short, with 14 bases between. This CDR3 has 14 amino acids. CDR1 is SGDLS and CDR2 is YYNGEE in the germline V gene.